This entry lists 23 T cell receptor beta chains sequenced from one sample in a study of regulatory T cells in long-lasting Graves disease. Sample time point: newly diagnosed GD, antithyroid drugs for less than 3 months. With RNA extracted from PBMCs as input, the TCR library was made. Arm-PCR of CDR3 regions and iRepertoire HTBI primers were the basis on which TCR beta libraries were built. Each CDR3 protein is one row after TCRdb ran MiXCR on the multiplex PCR reads. This table holds roughly 530,000 distinct CDR3 sequences, 15% to 20% found once. The data also belong to a second study, concerning T cells in Graves' hyperthyroidism and ophthalmopathy.

The sequenced sample was peripheral blood mononuclear cells (PBMCs), obtained at new diagnosis, from a patient treated with antithyroid drugs. The receptors come from a woman aged 40-65 years with Graves disease.

This clonotype has at least ten counts. The chain joins TRBV5-1 to TRBJ1-2; 7 nucleotides match TRBD1. Germline values: CDR1 SGHRS, CDR2 YFSETQ. Trimming took 0 bases from V and 8 from J; bases not matched to a gene: 7. The CDR3 has 14 residues. In DNA, the CDR3 is TGCGCCAGCAGCTTGGCACAGGGGCCAGGGGGCTACACCTTC. This codes for CASSLAQGPGGYTF.

The V gene is TRBV4-1, the J gene TRBJ1-6; D unresolved. The V gene lost 1 base and the J gene lost 12 bases, with 7 bases spanning the gap. The CDR3 sequence is 12 residues long. From germline, CDR1 is MGHRA and CDR2 YSYEKL. This chain's CDR3 is CASSQGALPLHF. The CDR3 DNA sequence: TGCGCCAGCAGCCAAGGGGCTTTACCCCTCCACTTT.

This clonotype was observed at least ten times. This chain joins TRBV7-9 and TRBJ1-2; D is uncertain. The germline gives CDR1 SEHNR, CDR2 FQNEAQ (reference sequence). CDR3 size: 14 residues. The germline V and J ends were trimmed by 5 bases and 7 bases, with 17 bases remaining between them. The CDR3 spells CASSADFESGGYTF. The CDR3 nucleotides are TGTGCCAGCAGCGCAGACTTCGAATCGGGTGGCTACACCTTC.

J is TRBJ2-2 and V is TRBV28; tentatively, D is TRBD1 or TRBD2 (5 bases each). The CDR3 totals 16 residues. Trimming shortened V by 6 bases and J by 1 base, and 15 bases separated the two germline ends. Germline V gene sequence: CDR1 MDHEN, CDR2 SYDVKM. The CDR3 DNA follows: TGTGCCAGCAGCTACCTCGGGACGGGGAACACCGGGGAGCTGTTTTTT. Translating it yields CASSYLGTGNTGELFF.

Many counts were recorded for this clonotype. The V call is TRBV30, the J call TRBJ1-1; no clear D gene. Germline CDR1 GTSNPN, CDR2 SVGIG (reference sequence). The CDR3 length is 13 residues. Trimming stripped 2 bases from V and 4 bases from J, with 11 bases between. CDR3 DNA: TGTGCCTGGAGTCCCCCAGAGACCACTGAAGCTTTCTTT. Its protein product is CAWSPPETTEAFF.

Points on this clonotype: A clone one base away is much larger, so this may be a read error. The chain employs TRBV2 and TRBJ2-4; D is possibly TRBD1 or TRBD2 (5 bases each). Trimming took off 2 bases at V and 13 bases at J, with 24 bases between the two ends. The CDR3 totals 16 residues. The germline CDR1 and CDR2 sequences are SNHLY and FYNNEI. The CDR3 DNA reads TGTGCCAGCAGTGAACGGCCTGACAGCGGCTACAATGAGCAGTACTTC. Protein sequence: CASSERPDSGYNEQYF.

This clonotype was picked up many times. The chain recombines TRBV15 with TRBJ2-1; the match to TRBD1 covers 7 bases. The CDR3 extends over 19 amino acids. Losses at the gene ends were 1 base for V and 1 base for J; bases not matched to a gene: 13. CDR1 and CDR2 (germline): LNHNV, YYDKDF (reference sequence). The CDR3 loop is CATSRAKGTGAASYNEQFF. Written as DNA, the CDR3 is TGTGCCACCAGCAGAGCCAAGGGTACAGGGGCGGCATCCTACAATGAGCAGTTCTTC.

This chain uses TRBV28 with TRBJ1-6; D remains ambiguous. Trimming took off 5 bases at V and 9 bases at J, with 20 bases between the two ends. Germline V gives CDR1 MDHEN, CDR2 SYDVKM. This CDR3 has 16 residues. The CDR3 is CASSPLTGFGGSPLHF. As DNA, the CDR3 is TGTGCCAGCAGTCCCCTCACGGGGTTCGGTGGTTCACCCCTCCACTTT.

CDR3 amino acids: CASRNRDRDYQPQHF. The CDR3 region has the DNA TGTGCCAGCAGAAACCGGGACAGGGACTATCAGCCCCAGCATTTT. The chain carries TRBV28 and TRBJ1-5; 9 bases fit TRBD1. CDR1 MDHEN and CDR2 SYDVKM come from the germline V gene. The CDR3 sequence is 15 residues long. V gave up 6 bases and J gave up 5 bases; unmatched junction bases: 8.

This clonotype was seen at least ten times. This may come from a read error, since a much larger clone is one base off. The J gene is TRBJ1-1, the V gene TRBV6-2 or TRBV6-3; the D gene is possibly TRBD1 (6 bases). Germline V gives CDR1 MNHEY, CDR2 SVGEGT. The length of the CDR3 is 14 residues. V was pared by 5 bases and J by 3 bases, with 13 bases between. CDR3 nucleotide sequence: TGTGCCAGCAGTGGGGTAGGGGGTGACACTGAAGCTTTCTTT. Amino acid sequence: CASSGVGGDTEAFF.

This clonotype was found many times. The chain carries TRBV2 and TRBJ2-1; the match to TRBD2 covers 7 bases. V trimming: 7 bases; J trimming: 12 bases; junction bases outside the gene matches: 9. This CDR3 comprises 12 residues. Germline V gives CDR1 SNHLY, CDR2 FYNNEI. CDR3 amino acids: CASIGGSGLQFF. In nucleotides, the CDR3 is TGTGCCAGCATAGGAGGTAGCGGGCTGCAGTTCTTC. The whole variable domain, filled in from reference TRBV2 and TRBJ2-1, reads EPEVTQTPSHQVTQMGQEVILRCVPISNHLYFYWYRQILGQKVEFLVSFYNNEISEKSEIFDDQFSVERPDGSNFTLKIRSTKLEDSAMYFCASIGGSGLQFFGPGTRLTVL.

The sample holds many counts of this clonotype. This rearrangement joins TRBV27 to TRBJ2-2, with D possibly being TRBD2 (5 bases). The V and J ends lost 1 base and 2 bases respectively, with 8 bases between them. Per the germline V gene, CDR1 is MNHEY and CDR2 is SMNVEV (reference sequence). The CDR3 loop spans 15 amino acids. The CDR3 is CASSLFTGNTGELFF. DNA for the CDR3: TGTGCCAGCAGTTTATTCACGGGAAACACCGGGGAGCTGTTTTTT.

Many counts were recorded for this clonotype. The chain recombines TRBV3-1 with TRBJ2-1; the D gene is possibly TRBD2 (6 bases). The germline V and J ends were trimmed by 10 bases and 5 bases, with 6 bases remaining between them. The CDR3 is 10 amino acids. The germline gives CDR1 LGHDT, CDR2 YNNKEL (reference sequence). This CDR3 is CATGDNEQFF. DNA of the CDR3: TGTGCCACGGGGGACAATGAGCAGTTCTTC.

V is TRBV19 and J is TRBJ1-6; D remains unclear. V was shortened by 6 bases and J by 5 bases, with 8 bases between the two germline ends. CDR1 is LNHDA and CDR2 is SQIVND in the germline V gene (reference sequence). CDR3 length equals 13 residues. The CDR3 loop reads CASRNTNNSPLHF. CDR3 sequence (DNA): TGTGCCAGTAGAAATACCAATAATTCACCCCTCCACTTT.

This clonotype has ten or more counts. The chain combines TRBV4-1 with TRBJ2-5; weak D call: TRBD2 (5 bases). The CDR3 sequence is 13 residues long. Germline CDR1 and CDR2: MGHRA and YSYEKL. Trimming removed 6 bases from V and 4 bases from J, with 12 bases in between. CDR3 residues: CASSQFRGETQYF. The CDR3 DNA reads TGCGCCAGCAGTCAATTCCGGGGAGAGACCCAGTACTTC.

This clonotype was observed at least ten times. V is TRBV6-1 and J is TRBJ2-3, with 9 bases that match TRBD2. V shed 4 bases, J shed 2 bases, and the junction held 19 bases outside the gene matches. Per germline, CDR1 MNHNS and CDR2 SASEGT. The CDR3 length is 20 residues. CDR3 sequence reads: CASSAPSAGGHSRSTDTQYF. In DNA, the CDR3 is TGTGCCAGCAGTGCCCCCTCAGCGGGGGGCCACAGTCGCTCCACAGATACGCAGTATTTT.

Many counts were recorded for this clonotype. The gene calls are TRBV28 and TRBJ1-3, with no clear D. Germline-derived CDR1 and CDR2 are MDHEN and SYDVKM. The CDR3 runs to 17 residues. The germline V and J ends were trimmed by 4 bases and 0 bases, with 16 bases remaining between them. The CDR3 nucleotides are TGTGCCAGCAGTTCCCACGGGAGCAGTGACTCTGGAAACACCATATATTTT. It yields the protein CASSSHGSSDSGNTIYF.

The table lists this clonotype with many counts. V is TRBV3-1 and J is TRBJ2-2; 7 bases are a match to TRBD2. The germline V gene encodes CDR1 LGHDT and CDR2 YNNKEL (reference sequence). The junction had 6 bases not matched to a gene; V was cut back by 1 base and J by 4 bases. The CDR3 extends over 16 amino acids. Here the CDR3 DNA reads TGTGCCAGCAGCCAAGGTAGCGGGCCTCGCACCGGGGAGCTGTTTTTT. This encodes CASSQGSGPRTGELFF. The whole variable domain, filled in from reference TRBV3-1 and TRBJ2-2, reads DTAVSQTPKYLVTQMGNDKSIKCEQNLGHDTMYWYKQDSKKFLKIMFSYNNKELIINETVPNRFSPKSPDKAHLNLHINSLELGDSAVYFCASSQGSGPRTGELFFGEGSRLTVL.

This clonotype was counted many times. The chain couples TRBV28 to TRBJ1-1; D remains ambiguous. V was trimmed by 6 bases and J by 5 bases, leaving 10 bases between them. This CDR3 region has 12 residues. CDR1 MDHEN and CDR2 SYDVKM come from the germline V gene. CDR3 sequence (DNA): TGTGCCAGCAGGGCGGGCGGGACTGAAGCTTTCTTT. Residues: CASRAGGTEAFF.

The rearrangement joins TRBV5-1 to TRBJ2-1; D not resolved. The CDR3 runs 14 residues. Per germline, CDR1 SGHRS and CDR2 YFSETQ. Deletions cut 5 bases from V and 3 bases from J, with 12 bases between. CDR3 sequence (DNA): TGCGCCAGCAGATCGGGCCTTCACTACAATGAGCAGTTCTTC. Residues: CASRSGLHYNEQFF.

This clonotype was detected ten times or more. The V call is TRBV4-2, the J call TRBJ2-7, with TRBD1 matching over 8 bases. V dropped 4 bases and J dropped 0; count of bases not matched to a gene: 8. Germline assignment: CDR1 LGHNA and CDR2 YNFKEQ. There are 16 residues in the CDR3. CDR3: CASSLSKGQASYEQYF. The DNA of the CDR3 is TGTGCCAGCAGCCTCTCCAAGGGACAGGCCTCCTACGAGCAGTACTTC.

This clonotype came up many times. The gene calls are TRBV12-3 or TRBV12-4 and TRBJ1-1; no definite D call. CDR3 length equals 16 residues. V lost 4 bases and J 3 bases, leaving 18 bases between the germline ends. The CDR3 region is CASSSWSTREHTEAFF. The CDR3 bases are TGTGCCAGCAGTTCCTGGAGCACCAGAGAGCACACTGAAGCTTTCTTT.

This clonotype was found many times. V usage is TRBV5-5 and J usage is TRBJ2-1; D is tentatively TRBD1 or TRBD2 (5 bases each). The V and J ends lost 0 bases and 13 bases respectively, with 17 bases between them. The CDR3 contains 14 residues. From germline, CDR1 is SGHKS and CDR2 YYEKEE (reference sequence). For the CDR3, the DNA is TGTGCCAGCAGCTTGGATTCGGGACGGATGTATCAGTTCTTC. This translates into CASSLDSGRMYQFF.